This T cell receptor beta chain was sequenced during a study of T cells in Graves' hyperthyroidism and ophthalmopathy. For the study at large: At initial diagnosis, before any treatment had begun, peripheral blood was obtained. The study's findings and limits: Among thyroid clonotypes expanded above 0.001, most also appeared in blood.

The CDR3 runs 12 residues. With 2 bases removed from V and 6 bases from J, the gap between germline ends came to 5 bases. CDR1 and CDR2 (germline): SGHRS, YFSETQ. Notes on this clonotype: Its target is not known.

The TCR beta CDR3 regions underwent amplification using RNA transcripts as the source. Carried out on the TCR CDR3, a first-round RT-PCR used the HTBI primer set. TCRdb re-derived calls from the multiplex PCR reads in MiXCR, one entry per CDR3 protein. The sample includes 150,000 to 200,000 distinct CDR3 sequences, over 15% of them seen just once. The material sequenced was blood. This receptor was identified in a woman aged 50 to 60 with Graves' hyperthyroidism. The chain joins TRBV5-1 to TRBJ2-2; D is ambiguous. CDR3 loop: CASSFVAGELFF. In DNA, the CDR3 is TGCGCCAGCAGCTTTGTGGCCGGGGAGCTGTTTTTT.